What follows is one TCR beta chain and its context. The data stem from a study of blood T cell repertoires in COVID-19. In the study overall: COVID-19 samples collected from the United States, Italy and Spain covered acute and convalescent phases. PBMCs, B-cell-depleted T cells, or T cells provided the cDNA or gDNA that made up the material.

Original analysis: Estimation of nucleated cell counts relied on the amplification of reference gene primers. The assay was immunoSEQ multiplex PCR, and TCRdb's table has in-frame clones only and misses some. The DNA gave D and trimming, while V, J and clone size come from that table. The sample lists approximately 30,000 clones; about 90% were seen once. V gave up 7 bases and J gave up 3 bases, with 13 bases separating them. CDR3 length: 13 residues. Germline V gene data show CDR1 as SNHLY and CDR2 as FYNNEI. The chain links TRBV2 to TRBJ2-7; TRBD1 might be the D (6 bases). This TCR was sampled from a woman aged 40-49 years with active or convalescent COVID-19. The sequenced material came from peripheral blood. The CDR3 DNA sequence: TGTGCCAGCAACCCCACAGGGCTCTACGAGCAGTACTTC. This encodes CASNPTGLYEQYF.